The entry that follows covers one TCR beta chain sequence. Its antigen is unknown. The source of the sample is a study of spatial heterogeneity in lung cancer. Study at large: Alpha-chain sequences were detected in numbers that were consistently lower than beta-chain sequences. Study findings and constraints: In blood, ubiquitous expanded tumor TCRs appeared more at resection than follow-up.

Germline CDR1 is DFQATT and CDR2 is SNEGSKA (reference sequence). This CDR3 comprises 12 residues. After removal of 7 bases from V and 4 bases from J, the junction contained 4 bases not matched to a gene. Time point denoted: blood at routine non-recurrence follow-up after resection. TCRdb fed the 5' RACE reads into MiXCR, producing one record per CDR3 protein. This sample yields 35,000 to 50,000 distinct CDR3 sequences, of which around 21% are seen a single time; approximately 7.2% belongs to the top ten. The TCR originated in a female donor with early-stage non-small cell lung cancer. The V call is TRBV20-1, the J call TRBJ1-1; 9 nucleotides match TRBD1. Sequenced material: PBMCs, taken at follow-up. This chain's CDR3 is CSVDRGLTEAFF. DNA for the CDR3: TGCAGTGTGGACAGGGGTCTCACTGAAGCTTTCTTT.